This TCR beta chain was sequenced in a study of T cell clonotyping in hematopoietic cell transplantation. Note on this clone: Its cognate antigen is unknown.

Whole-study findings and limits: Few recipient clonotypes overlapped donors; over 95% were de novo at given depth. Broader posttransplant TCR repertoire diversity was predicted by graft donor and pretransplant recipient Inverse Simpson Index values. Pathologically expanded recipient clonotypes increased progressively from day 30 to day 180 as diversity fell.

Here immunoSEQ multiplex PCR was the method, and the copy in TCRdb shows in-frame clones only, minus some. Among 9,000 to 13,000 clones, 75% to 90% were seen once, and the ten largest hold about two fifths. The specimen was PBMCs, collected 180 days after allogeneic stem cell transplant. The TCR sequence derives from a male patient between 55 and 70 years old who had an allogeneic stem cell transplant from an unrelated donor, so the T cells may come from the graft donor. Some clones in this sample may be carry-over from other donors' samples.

CDR3 region: CASSFDRGPYEQYF. In DNA form, the CDR3 reads TGTGCCAGCAGTTTCGACAGGGGGCCCTACGAGCAGTACTTC. The gene calls are TRBV6-5 and TRBJ2-7; 10 nucleotides line up with TRBD1. Trimming cost V 4 bases and J 2 bases; bases outside gene matches: 2. The CDR3 runs to 14 residues. Looked up from germline, CDR1 is MNHEY and CDR2 is SVGAGI.